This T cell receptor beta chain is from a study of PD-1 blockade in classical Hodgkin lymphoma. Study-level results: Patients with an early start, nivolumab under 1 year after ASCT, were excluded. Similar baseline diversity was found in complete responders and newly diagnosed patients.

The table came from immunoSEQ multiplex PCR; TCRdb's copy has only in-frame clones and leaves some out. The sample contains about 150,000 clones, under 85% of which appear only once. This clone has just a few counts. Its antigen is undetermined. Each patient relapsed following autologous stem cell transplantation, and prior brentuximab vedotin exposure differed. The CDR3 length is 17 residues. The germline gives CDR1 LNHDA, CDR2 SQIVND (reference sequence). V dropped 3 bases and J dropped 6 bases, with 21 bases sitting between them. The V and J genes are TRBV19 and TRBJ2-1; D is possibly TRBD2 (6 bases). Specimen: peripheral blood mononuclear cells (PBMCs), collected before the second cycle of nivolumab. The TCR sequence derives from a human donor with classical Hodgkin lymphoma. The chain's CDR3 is CASSIRWGLATRNEQFF. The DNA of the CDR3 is TGTGCCAGTAGTATCAGGTGGGGTCTAGCGACACGCAATGAGCAGTTCTTC.